The T cell receptor beta chain described here comes from a study of response to subunit inactivated influenza vaccine. V was shortened by 0 bases and J by 5 bases, with 11 bases between the two germline ends. Germline V gives CDR1 SNHLY, CDR2 FYNNEI. The CDR3 sequence is 15 residues long. In its sample, this clonotype was seen a few times. A single record per CDR3 protein comes from TCRdb applying MiXCR to the RT-PCR reads. Of about 540,000 distinct CDR3 sequences listed, around 21% are singletons. The same sample was also used in a study of T cells expressing NK-cell markers. Per that study: Libraries used 5'RACE template switching adding universal primer site and UMIs. What restricted sorting to alpha-beta TCR T cells in several experiments was an anti-gamma-delta TCR antibody.

This chain links TRBV2 with TRBJ1-5; D is possibly TRBD1 (5 bases). The receptor comes from a man aged 50-60 years who received an inactivated influenza vaccine. The source material was CD4+ T cells sorted from PBMCs, sampled about 11 days after vaccination. CDR3 region: CASSEALGGHQPQHF. DNA of the CDR3: TGTGCCAGCAGTGAAGCGCTTGGGGGTCATCAGCCCCAGCATTTT.